Listed below are T cell receptor beta chains from one sample, sequenced in a study of blood T cell repertoires in COVID-19. Profiled with immunoSEQ multiplex PCR; TCRdb holds only in-frame clones, not every one. The table includes about 75,000 clones, around 89% detected once. The source material was peripheral blood. The receptors shown here come from a human donor in a cohort sampled during active COVID-19. The CDR3 runs from the conserved cysteine through the conserved F or W. The order of the fields is CDR3 protein, CDR3 DNA, J gene, D gene, clone size, V gene. D genes are given only for firm matches. Clone sizes are given selectively: once, few, many, or a class where the clone is expanded.

CDR3 protein: CASSLQGLYYNEQFF; CDR3 DNA: TGCGCCAGCAGCTTACAGGGTCTTTACTACAATGAGCAGTTCTTC; J gene: TRBJ2-1; D gene: NA; clone size: NA; V gene: TRBV5-1
CDR3 protein: CASSLPDRAGYTF; CDR3 DNA: TGTGCCAGCAGTCTCCCGGACAGGGCCGGCTACACCTTC; J gene: TRBJ1-2; D gene: TRBD1; clone size: once; V gene: TRBV28
CDR3 protein: CASSPQQGAHYEQYF; CDR3 DNA: TGTGCCAGCAGTCCACAACAGGGGGCGCATTACGAGCAGTACTTC; J gene: TRBJ2-7; D gene: TRBD1; clone size: NA; V gene: TRBV27
CDR3 protein: CASSLGRSYNSPLHF; CDR3 DNA: TGCGCCAGCAGCTTGGGCAGGTCCTATAATTCACCCCTCCACTTT; J gene: TRBJ1-6; D gene: NA; clone size: NA; V gene: TRBV5-1
CDR3 protein: CASSYEAAQYF; CDR3 DNA: TGTGCCAGCAGTTACGAGGCGGCGCAGTATTTT; J gene: TRBJ2-3; D gene: NA; clone size: once; V gene: TRBV6-2/TRBV6-3
CDR3 protein: CASSNSGNYEQYF; CDR3 DNA: TGTGCCAGCAGCAATAGCGGGAACTACGAGCAGTACTTC; J gene: TRBJ2-7; D gene: TRBD2; clone size: NA; V gene: TRBV5-4
CDR3 protein: CASSQSRLAGGQGTQYF; CDR3 DNA: TGCGCCAGCAGCCAATCCCGACTAGCGGGAGGGCAGGGTACGCAGTATTTT; J gene: TRBJ2-3; D gene: TRBD2; clone size: NA; V gene: TRBV4-1
CDR3 protein: CASSVGGEGVGTQYF; CDR3 DNA: TGTGCCAGCAGCGTAGGAGGCGAGGGGGTGGGGACCCAGTACTTC; J gene: TRBJ2-5; D gene: NA; clone size: NA; V gene: TRBV9
CDR3 protein: CATSVGDRGLIAAFTDTQYF; CDR3 DNA: TGTGCCACCAGTGTAGGGGACAGGGGGCTAATAGCGGCTTTCACAGATACGCAGTATTTT; J gene: TRBJ2-3; D gene: TRBD1; clone size: NA; V gene: TRBV24-1
CDR3 protein: CASSRGLAGDIYEQFF; CDR3 DNA: TGTGCCAGCAGCCGGGGACTAGCGGGAGATATATATGAGCAGTTCTTC; J gene: TRBJ2-1; D gene: TRBD2; clone size: NA; V gene: TRBV7-9
CDR3 protein: CASSPAASTGNTIYF; CDR3 DNA: TGTGCCAGCTCACCAGCCGCGAGTACTGGAAACACCATATATTTT; J gene: TRBJ1-3; D gene: NA; clone size: NA; V gene: TRBV18
CDR3 protein: CATSTGRGRMGEQYF; CDR3 DNA: TGTGCCACCAGCACGGGGCGGGGAAGGATGGGAGAGCAGTACTTC; J gene: TRBJ2-7; D gene: NA; clone size: NA; V gene: TRBV19
CDR3 protein: CASSAELAGVETQYF; CDR3 DNA: TGTGCCAGCAGCGCCGAGCTAGCAGGGGTAGAGACCCAGTACTTC; J gene: TRBJ2-5; D gene: NA; clone size: NA; V gene: TRBV3-1/TRBV3-2
CDR3 protein: CASSLDGGPTDTQYF; CDR3 DNA: TGTGCCAGCAGCTTAGACGGGGGGCCCACAGATACGCAGTATTTT; J gene: TRBJ2-3; D gene: NA; clone size: NA; V gene: TRBV7-9
CDR3 protein: CASSVGLDESYEQYF; CDR3 DNA: TGTGCCAGCAGCGTCGGCCTAGACGAATCCTACGAGCAGTACTTC; J gene: TRBJ2-7; D gene: NA; clone size: NA; V gene: TRBV9
CDR3 protein: CASSPGAGGFLGAFF; CDR3 DNA: TGTGCCAGCAGCCCCGGGGCAGGGGGTTTTCTTGGAGCTTTCTTT; J gene: TRBJ1-1; D gene: TRBD1; clone size: NA; V gene: TRBV7-9
CDR3 protein: CASSLPGTGEAKAFF; CDR3 DNA: TGTGCCAGCAGTTTACCGGGGACAGGGGAGGCGAAAGCTTTCTTT; J gene: TRBJ1-1; D gene: TRBD1; clone size: NA; V gene: TRBV28
CDR3 protein: CASSPRDQPQHF; CDR3 DNA: TGTGCCAGCTCACCTCGGGATCAGCCCCAGCATTTT; J gene: TRBJ1-5; D gene: NA; clone size: NA; V gene: TRBV18
CDR3 protein: CASSLGGGARTGELFF; CDR3 DNA: TGTGCCAGCAGCTTGGGGGGCGGGGCGCGAACCGGGGAGCTGTTTTTT; J gene: TRBJ2-2; D gene: NA; clone size: NA; V gene: TRBV5-4
CDR3 protein: CSVASGSDYNEQFF; CDR3 DNA: TGCAGCGTCGCCAGCGGGAGTGATTACAATGAGCAGTTCTTC; J gene: TRBJ2-1; D gene: TRBD2; clone size: NA; V gene: TRBV29-1
CDR3 protein: CASSLGLYNEQFF; CDR3 DNA: TGTGCCAGCAGCCTCGGACTATACAATGAGCAGTTCTTC; J gene: TRBJ2-1; D gene: NA; clone size: NA; V gene: TRBV6-2/TRBV6-3
CDR3 protein: CASSQGTGANGGYTF; CDR3 DNA: TGCGCCAGCAGCCAAGGGACAGGGGCCAACGGTGGCTACACCTTC; J gene: TRBJ1-2; D gene: TRBD1; clone size: NA; V gene: TRBV4-3
CDR3 protein: CASSEEQGAADTQYF; CDR3 DNA: TGTGCCAGCAGTGAAGAACAGGGGGCAGCAGATACGCAGTATTTT; J gene: TRBJ2-3; D gene: TRBD1; clone size: once; V gene: TRBV6-1
CDR3 protein: CASSQDRAGRGAGPWDNEQFF; CDR3 DNA: TGTGCCAGCAGCCAAGATAGGGCAGGGAGGGGCGCTGGGCCGTGGGACAATGAGCAGTTCTTC; J gene: TRBJ2-1; D gene: TRBD2; clone size: NA; V gene: TRBV3-1/TRBV3-2
CDR3 protein: CASSVATVTGSSGNTIYF; CDR3 DNA: TGTGCCAGCAGCGTAGCTACCGTGACAGGCAGCTCTGGAAACACCATATATTTT; J gene: TRBJ1-3; D gene: NA; clone size: few; V gene: TRBV9
CDR3 protein: CASSLERIGEQFF; CDR3 DNA: TGTGCCAGCAGCTTGGAGAGGATTGGTGAGCAGTTCTTC; J gene: TRBJ2-1; D gene: NA; clone size: NA; V gene: TRBV5-8
CDR3 protein: CASSLRGSETQYF; CDR3 DNA: TGTGCCAGCAGTTTGCGGGGGTCAGAGACCCAGTACTTC; J gene: TRBJ2-5; D gene: TRBD2; clone size: NA; V gene: TRBV12-3/TRBV12-4
CDR3 protein: CASSVGSEQFF; CDR3 DNA: TGTGCCAGCAGTGTGGGGAGTGAGCAGTTCTTC; J gene: TRBJ2-1; D gene: NA; clone size: NA; V gene: TRBV7-9
CDR3 protein: CASSLPRGAGDYGYTF; CDR3 DNA: TGTGCCAGCAGCTTGCCCAGGGGTGCGGGGGACTATGGCTACACCTTC; J gene: TRBJ1-2; D gene: NA; clone size: NA; V gene: TRBV5-6
CDR3 protein: CASKETGPYNEQFF; CDR3 DNA: TGTGCCAGCAAGGAAACAGGGCCCTACAATGAGCAGTTCTTC; J gene: TRBJ2-1; D gene: NA; clone size: NA; V gene: TRBV6-5
CDR3 protein: CASSQFAGGGTGELFF; CDR3 DNA: TGTGCCAGCAGCCAGTTTGCGGGAGGTGGAACCGGGGAGCTGTTTTTT; J gene: TRBJ2-2; D gene: TRBD2; clone size: NA; V gene: TRBV3-1/TRBV3-2
CDR3 protein: CATGIRVASPLHF; CDR3 DNA: TGTGCCACAGGGATCAGGGTCGCTTCACCCCTCCACTTT; J gene: TRBJ1-6; D gene: NA; clone size: NA; V gene: TRBV28
CDR3 protein: CATSRDPPGQGVDEQYF; CDR3 DNA: TGTGCCACCAGCAGAGATCCCCCGGGACAGGGTGTCGACGAGCAGTACTTC; J gene: TRBJ2-7; D gene: TRBD1; clone size: NA; V gene: TRBV15
CDR3 protein: CASSLGRPSEGYGYTF; CDR3 DNA: TGCGCCAGCAGCTTGGGCAGGCCAAGTGAAGGCTATGGCTACACCTTC; J gene: TRBJ1-2; D gene: NA; clone size: NA; V gene: TRBV5-1
CDR3 protein: CASSFRTQYF; CDR3 DNA: TGTGCCAGCAGTTTCCGTACGCAGTATTTT; J gene: TRBJ2-3; D gene: NA; clone size: NA; V gene: TRBV12-3/TRBV12-4
CDR3 protein: CASSYSPGGSNEKLFF; CDR3 DNA: TGTGCCAGCAGTTACTCCCCGGGAGGGAGTAATGAAAAACTGTTTTTT; J gene: TRBJ1-4; D gene: NA; clone size: NA; V gene: TRBV6-5
CDR3 protein: CASSLGDISNQPQHF; CDR3 DNA: TGTGCCAGCAGCTTGGGTGACATTAGCAATCAGCCCCAGCATTTT; J gene: TRBJ1-5; D gene: NA; clone size: NA; V gene: TRBV5-5
CDR3 protein: CASSLGWGGNEQFF; CDR3 DNA: TGTGCCAGCAGCTTGGGTTGGGGAGGGAATGAGCAGTTCTTC; J gene: TRBJ2-1; D gene: TRBD2; clone size: NA; V gene: TRBV7-9